The 25 T cell receptor beta chains reported below all come from one sample, sequenced in a study of blood T cell repertoires in COVID-19. Produced via immunoSEQ multiplex PCR; TCRdb's table is partial and in-frame only. The sample records around 170,000 clones, 70% to 90% being singletons. Sequenced: peripheral blood. These receptors all stem from a woman in her sixties or seventies with acute or convalescent COVID-19.

As concerns this clone: The sample carries other DNA sequences with the same CDR3. This sequence joins TRBV18 and TRBJ2-3, with D uncertain. V was shortened by 3 bases and J by 1 base, with 5 bases between the two germline ends. From germline, CDR1 is KGHSH and CDR2 LQKENI. CDR3 size: 13 residues. CDR3 sequence reads: CASSPPGTDTQYF. For the CDR3, the DNA is TGTGCCAGCTCACCCCCTGGCACAGATACGCAGTATTTT.

The rearrangement joins TRBV7-9 to TRBJ2-1; 8 positions agree with TRBD2. Germline values: CDR1 SEHNR, CDR2 FQNEAQ (reference sequence). V lost 1 base, J lost 6 bases, and 8 bases stayed unmatched. This CDR3 has 16 amino acids. The CDR3 nucleotides are TGTGCCAGCAGCTTAGTTCACGGGAGGGCCCGCAATGAGCAGTTCTTC. Translating it yields CASSLVHGRARNEQFF.

The V call is TRBV30, the J call TRBJ1-2; tentative D call: TRBD1 (6 bases). The CDR3 extends over 15 amino acids. The V end was cut by 7 bases, the J end by 3 bases, with 21 bases between. Per the germline V gene, CDR1 is GTSNPN and CDR2 is SVGIG (reference sequence). The CDR3 spells CAFTKQGFGDYGYTF. The CDR3 coding sequence is TGTGCCTTTACAAAACAGGGATTCGGGGACTATGGCTACACCTTC.

The genes are TRBV18 and TRBJ2-7; 8 bases are shared with TRBD1. Germline V gene sequence: CDR1 KGHSH, CDR2 LQKENI. The CDR3 is 15 residues long. V was pared by 8 bases and J by 2 bases, with 11 bases of the junction left unmatched. The CDR3 loop is CASQTTGEKTYEQYF. The CDR3 DNA is TGTGCCAGCCAGACGACAGGGGAAAAGACCTACGAGCAGTACTTC.

This chain uses TRBV20-1 with TRBJ2-3, with D hard to call. CDR1 and CDR2 from the germline V gene are DFQATT and SNEGSKA (reference sequence). The V end was cut by 3 bases, the J end by 7 bases, with 8 bases between. The CDR3 consists of 11 residues. CDR3 nucleotides: TGCAGTGCTAGCTCTGGGCATACGCAGTATTTT. It codes for CSASSGHTQYF.

The CDR3 bases are TGTGCCAGCAATAAGAACACTGAAGCTTTCTTT. Protein sequence: CASNKNTEAFF. The gene calls are TRBV6-5 and TRBJ1-1; no clear D. This CDR3 has 11 amino acids. Germline values: CDR1 MNHEY, CDR2 SVGAGI. Trimming cost V 7 bases and J 1 base, with 4 bases left between them.

This rearrangement joins TRBV5-1 to TRBJ1-2, with a weak D call TRBD1 (6 bases). The V gene's germline CDR1 is SGHRS and CDR2 YFSETQ. This CDR3 is built from 16 residues. V lost 1 base to trimming and J lost 4 bases, with 17 bases between them. CDR3 in amino acids: CASSLSRGLTGYGYTF. CDR3 in DNA: TGCGCCAGCAGCTTGTCTAGGGGATTGACAGGCTATGGCTACACCTTC.

The chain joins TRBV6-6 to TRBJ2-3; 9 nucleotides align to TRBD2. The CDR3 is 15 amino acids. V was clipped by 6 bases and J by 2 bases; unmatched bases: 6. Germline CDR1 reads MNHNY; CDR2 reads SVGAGI (reference sequence). The CDR3 DNA reads as TGTGCCAGCAGCAGGAGCGGGGGGACCACAGATACGCAGTATTTT. Residues: CASSRSGGTTDTQYF.

The genes are TRBV7-8 and TRBJ1-1; no clear D gene. CDR1 and CDR2 (germline): SGHVS, FQNEAQ. Trimming removed 2 bases at V and 0 bases at J, with 4 bases between. The CDR3 has 13 residues. In DNA, the CDR3 is TGTGCCAGCAGCTTACAGATGAACACTGAAGCTTTCTTT. It specifies CASSLQMNTEAFF.

V and J are TRBV7-9 and TRBJ1-4, with D perhaps matching TRBD1 (6 bases). Germline V gene sequence: CDR1 SEHNR, CDR2 FQNEAQ (reference sequence). V was trimmed by 5 bases and J by 7 bases, leaving 11 bases between them. The CDR3 is 13 residues long. The CDR3 DNA is TGTGCCAGCAGCGCGCAGACAGGTGAAAAACTGTTTTTT. Translation gives CASSAQTGEKLFF.

The gene calls are TRBV19 and TRBJ2-7, with 7 bases identical to TRBD2. The length of the CDR3 is 14 residues. Germline trimming cut 3 bases from V and 2 bases from J; bases unmatched to any gene: 4. Germline lookup yields CDR1 LNHDA and CDR2 SQIVND (reference sequence). CDR3 sequence (DNA): TGTGCCAGTAGTATCCAAGCGGGGCCCTACGAGCAGTACTTC. It is translated as CASSIQAGPYEQYF.

This chain joins TRBV19 and TRBJ1-5; maybe TRBD1 (6 bases). The CDR3 sequence is 13 residues long. Trimming took 8 bases from V and 11 from J, leaving 19 bases between them. The germline V gene has CDR1 LNHDA and CDR2 SQIVND (reference sequence). CDR3 DNA: TGTGCCAGTGTGGGGCAGGGGCTAGCAGCCCAGCATTTT. Amino acids: CASVGQGLAAQHF. The full variable domain, rest sourced from reference TRBV19 and TRBJ1-5, is DGGITQSPKYLFRKEGQNVTLSCEQNLNHDAMYWYRQDPGQGLRLIYYSQIVNDFQKGDIAEGYSVSREKKESFPLTVTSAQKNPTAFYLCASVGQGLAAQHFGDGTRLSIL.

This clone was recorded once. The V and J genes are TRBV28 and TRBJ1-3; 11 bases are a match to TRBD1. Trimming took 6 bases from V and 8 from J; bases not matched to a gene: 9. CDR1 MDHEN and CDR2 SYDVKM come from the germline V gene. The CDR3 loop spans 15 amino acids. The CDR3 nucleotides read TGTGCCAGCAGCCCCGGACAGGGGGCGGGTTACACCATATATTTT. Its translation is CASSPGQGAGYTIYF. The full variable domain, rest sourced from reference TRBV28 and TRBJ1-3, is DVKVTQSSRYLVKRTGEKVFLECVQDMDHENMFWYRQDPGLGLRLIYFSYDVKMKEKGDIPEGYSVSREKKERFSLILESASTNQTSMYLCASSPGQGAGYTIYFGEGSWLTVV.

This clone was seen just once. The rearrangement joins TRBV28 to TRBJ1-4; the match to TRBD1 covers 10 bases. Trimming removed 3 bases from V and 8 bases from J; junction bases left unmatched: 6. This CDR3 region has 15 residues. Germline CDR1 and CDR2: MDHEN and SYDVKM. The chain's CDR3 is CASSLPGTGDEKLFF. The CDR3 nucleotides read TGTGCCAGCAGTTTGCCCGGGACAGGGGACGAAAAACTGTTTTTT.

This chain connects TRBV4-2 to TRBJ2-7, with TRBD2 matching over 10 bases. The V gene's germline CDR1 is LGHNA and CDR2 YNFKEQ. V trimming: 5 bases; J trimming: 2 bases; junction bases outside the gene matches: 3. This CDR3 region has 14 residues. The CDR3 here is CASSTSGGAYEQYF. CDR3 coding DNA: TGTGCCAGCAGCACAAGCGGGGGGGCCTACGAGCAGTACTTC.

The chain links TRBV4-2 to TRBJ2-7; D is uncertain. Per germline, CDR1 LGHNA and CDR2 YNFKEQ. V was clipped by 0 bases and J by 2 bases, with 11 bases between them. The CDR3 is 15 amino acids. The CDR3 DNA reads as TGTGCCAGCAGCCAAGATTGGGCGTCAACCTACGAGCAGTACTTC. Its protein is CASSQDWASTYEQYF.

V usage is TRBV7-9 and J usage is TRBJ2-3; TRBD2 matches 8 bases. The V gene end was trimmed by 5 bases and the J gene end by 2 bases; junction bases not matched to a gene: 3. Germline V lookup: CDR1 SEHNR, CDR2 FQNEAQ (reference sequence). This CDR3 has 14 residues. The CDR3 loop reads CASSGTRDTDTQYF. CDR3 DNA: TGTGCCAGCAGCGGGACTAGAGACACAGATACGCAGTATTTT.

V and J are TRBV27 and TRBJ1-2; a weak D match, TRBD1 (5 bases). This CDR3 is built from 18 residues. Trimming removed 1 base from V and 7 bases from J, with 25 bases in between. Germline lookup yields CDR1 MNHEY and CDR2 SMNVEV (reference sequence). The DNA of the CDR3 is TGTGCCAGCAGTTTATACCCACGCGGGACGGGGCTTTGGAGTGGCTACACCTTC. Translating it yields CASSLYPRGTGLWSGYTF.

This sequence joins TRBV10-3 and TRBJ2-7, with 13 bases fitting TRBD2. Trimming took 2 bases from V and 6 from J; bases not matched to a gene: 7. The CDR3 totals 16 residues. CDR1 is ENHRY and CDR2 is SYGVKD in the germline V gene. CDR3 in DNA: TGTGCCATCAGTGAGGGAGGACTAGCGGGGGTCGGCGAGCAGTACTTC. Protein sequence: CAISEGGLAGVGEQYF.

The chain links TRBV6-5 to TRBJ1-5, with D unresolved. V lost 6 bases and J 0 bases, leaving 12 bases between the germline ends. CDR3 size: 15 residues. Per the germline V gene, CDR1 is MNHEY and CDR2 is SVGAGI. The CDR3 is CASRLGSNSNQPQHF. The CDR3 nucleotides are TGTGCCAGCAGACTGGGCAGCAATAGCAATCAGCCCCAGCATTTT.

This chain uses TRBV28 with TRBJ1-1, with D tentatively TRBD1 (5 bases). The CDR3 loop spans 13 amino acids. V gave up 6 bases and J gave up 4 bases, with 12 bases separating them. From germline, CDR1 is MDHEN and CDR2 SYDVKM. The DNA of the CDR3 is TGTGCCAGCAGCTCCCCAGGGTCCACTGAAGCTTTCTTT. Translation gives CASSSPGSTEAFF.

This clone was picked up one time. V gene TRBV27 combines with J gene TRBJ2-2; possibly TRBD2 for D (6 bases). Germline loops: CDR1 MNHEY, CDR2 SMNVEV (reference sequence). This CDR3 comprises 14 residues. V was shortened by 6 bases and J by 4 bases, with 12 bases between the two germline ends. The CDR3 DNA follows: TGTGCCAGCAGACGGGGACTTTTCACCGGGGAGCTGTTTTTT. Protein product: CASRRGLFTGELFF.

The rearrangement joins TRBV18 to TRBJ2-7; TRBD2 matches at 9 bases. V dropped 8 bases and J dropped 1; count of bases not matched to a gene: 6. This CDR3 spans 14 amino acids. Germline V gene lookup returns CDR1 KGHSH and CDR2 LQKENI. CDR3 loop: CASLAGGQSYEQYF. The CDR3 DNA is TGTGCCAGCCTCGCGGGAGGGCAATCCTACGAGCAGTACTTC.

This clone was found a few times. It is unclear where the CDR3 begins or ends on the DNA, so no DNA is shown, and the CDR3 is as TCRdb lists it. The V gene is TRBV5-6, the J gene TRBJ1-5; the table calls TRBD1, which could not be checked here. The CDR3 contains 14 residues when both ends are counted. Germline V gives CDR1 SGHDT, CDR2 YYEEEE. CDR3 in amino acids: CASFGPGVIQPQHF.

This clone appeared a few times. V usage is TRBV7-2 and J usage is TRBJ1-2; 7 bases are a match to TRBD1. Per germline, CDR1 SGHTA and CDR2 FQGNSA. With V trimmed by 5 bases and J by 4 bases, 13 bases remained unmatched. This CDR3 comprises 16 residues. Here the CDR3 reads CASSNRGGQETYGYTF. The CDR3 nucleotides are TGTGCCAGCAGCAACAGGGGAGGACAGGAAACCTATGGCTACACCTTC.